This T cell receptor (beta chain) was obtained from a study of T cell repertoires in cytomegalovirus infection. Study summary: Both a matching HLA type and CMV infection were indicated by public TCR beta signatures. General observations from the study: HLA-C-restricted CMV clonotypes gave the most frequent clonotype in two of eight donors. Cumulated frequencies of public TCR beta families served to identify carriers of CMV plus the relevant HLA.

Looked up from germline, CDR1 is MNHEY and CDR2 is SMNVEV (reference sequence). This CDR3 comprises 16 residues. With V trimmed by 6 bases and J by 4 bases, 6 bases remained unmatched. In its sample, this clonotype was seen many times. The antigen remains undetermined. One entry per CDR3 protein, called by TCRdb with MiXCR from the reads. The sample consists of under 600,000 distinct CDR3 sequences, 16% of them appearing once. This chain joins TRBV27 and TRBJ2-1; 13 bases match TRBD2. This TCR derives from a human donor in good health (CMV status not recorded). Some clones in this sample may be carry-over from other donors' samples. The sample comprised CD8+ T cells from PBMCs. This chain's CDR3 is CASSGPGLAGYNEQFF. CDR3 DNA: TGTGCCAGCAGCGGTCCGGGACTAGCGGGGTACAATGAGCAGTTCTTC.